Presented here are 16 T cell receptor beta chains from one specimen sequenced in a study of cytomegalovirus exposure and HLA in healthy donors. With 60 Vbeta and 13 Jbeta primers, the PCR was carried out. Repertoires were generated with immunoSEQ multiplex PCR, while TCRdb's copy carries only in-frame clones and drops some. The profile shows some 76,000 clones, more than 75% of them singletons. The specimen sequenced was PBMCs. The receptors come from a male donor in good health and CMV-seropositive.

The chain uses TRBV7-9 and TRBJ2-7, with a weak D call TRBD2 (6 bases). V was clipped by 0 bases and J by 2 bases, with 14 bases between them. The CDR3 sequence is 16 residues long. The germline V gene has CDR1 SEHNR and CDR2 FQNEAQ (reference sequence). CDR3 residues: CASSLALGGRTYEQYF. The DNA of the CDR3 is TGTGCCAGCAGCTTAGCGCTCGGAGGGAGGACCTACGAGCAGTACTTC.

The chain is built from TRBV4-1 and TRBJ2-7, with a tentative D call TRBD2 (5 bases). Trimming removed 0 bases at V and 6 bases at J, with 9 bases between. This CDR3 contains 13 residues. Germline values: CDR1 MGHRA, CDR2 YSYEKL. CDR3 in amino acids: CASSQDLAREQYF. DNA of the CDR3: TGCGCCAGCAGCCAAGATCTAGCCCGCGAGCAGTACTTC.

The chain has TRBV7-3 and TRBJ2-1; the match to TRBD2 covers 8 bases. CDR3 length equals 18 residues. V was clipped by 0 bases and J by 0 bases; unmatched bases: 7. In germline, CDR1 is SGHTA, CDR2 FQGTGA. In DNA, the CDR3 is TGTGCCAGCAGCTTAACGTTAGGTCTAGCGGGCTCCTACAATGAGCAGTTCTTC. It translates to CASSLTLGLAGSYNEQFF.

V is TRBV30 and J is TRBJ2-7; the D gene is possibly TRBD1 (5 bases). This CDR3 is 11 amino acids long. CDR1 and CDR2 from the germline V gene are GTSNPN and SVGIG (reference sequence). V lost 0 bases to trimming and J lost 6 bases, with 6 bases between them. CDR3 amino acids: CAWSVGVEQYF. The CDR3 DNA is TGTGCCTGGAGTGTAGGGGTCGAGCAGTACTTC.

The rearrangement uses TRBV7-2 and TRBJ2-7; 7 bases align to TRBD2. The germline CDR1 and CDR2 sequences are SGHTA and FQGNSA. The junction had 5 bases not matched to a gene; V was cut back by 1 base and J by 2 bases. The CDR3 sequence is 15 residues long. The DNA for the CDR3 is TGTGCCAGCAGCTTAGGTGGCGGGAGCGCCTACGAGCAGTACTTC. It is translated as CASSLGGGSAYEQYF.

The CDR3 region has the DNA TGTGCCAGTATCCCCAGGGGGCGAGTTGAAGCTTTCTTT. Translating it yields CASIPRGRVEAFF. This chain uses TRBV19 with TRBJ1-1; TRBD1 agrees at 8 bases. The CDR3 is made up of 13 amino acids. The germline V gene has CDR1 LNHDA and CDR2 SQIVND (reference sequence). Trimming cost V 7 bases and J 7 bases; bases outside gene matches: 8. Together with reference TRBV19 and TRBJ1-1, the CDR3 gives the full variable domain: DGGITQSPKYLFRKEGQNVTLSCEQNLNHDAMYWYRQDPGQGLRLIYYSQIVNDFQKGDIAEGYSVSREKKESFPLTVTSAQKNPTAFYLCASIPRGRVEAFFGQGTRLTVV.

The chain has TRBV11-2 and TRBJ1-2; D uncertain. Per the germline V gene, CDR1 is SGHAT and CDR2 is FQNNGV. The CDR3 is 14 residues long. With 7 bases removed from V and 5 bases from J, the gap between germline ends came to 17 bases. CDR3 nucleotide sequence: TGTGCCAGCATTCAGACCCGATCGGGGTATGGCTACACCTTC. It codes for CASIQTRSGYGYTF. Filled out from reference TRBV11-2 and TRBJ1-2, the complete variable domain reads EAGVAQSPRYKIIEKRQSVAFWCNPISGHATLYWYQQILGQGPKLLIQFQNNGVVDDSQLPKDRFSAERLKGVDSTLKIQPAKLEDSAVYLCASIQTRSGYGYTFGSGTRLTVV.

This clone was seen a handful of times. The chain employs TRBV6-6 and TRBJ2-2; TRBD2 is a possible D gene (5 bases). Germline CDR1 reads MNHNY; CDR2 reads SVGAGI (reference sequence). The CDR3 extends over 16 amino acids. The V end lost 1 base, the J end lost 0 bases, and 9 bases lay between the germline ends. Written as DNA, the CDR3 is TGTGCCAGCAGTTACTTACTAGAAGCGAACACCGGGGAGCTGTTTTTT. It yields the protein CASSYLLEANTGELFF.

The chain is built from TRBV5-1 and TRBJ1-1; D remains unclear. V lost 0 bases to trimming and J lost 1 base, with 10 bases between them. Germline values: CDR1 SGHRS, CDR2 YFSETQ. The CDR3 runs 15 residues. CDR3 DNA: TGCGCCAGCAGCTTGGAGCTGCTGTCGAACACTGAAGCTTTCTTT. It is translated as CASSLELLSNTEAFF.

The chain couples TRBV30 to TRBJ1-5; D is perhaps TRBD1 (5 bases). V was shortened by 6 bases and J by 6 bases, with 12 bases between the two germline ends. CDR1 and CDR2 from the germline V gene are GTSNPN and SVGIG (reference sequence). The CDR3 length is 12 residues. The DNA of the CDR3 is TGTGCCTGTAGAGGGGAGGGTCAGCCCCAGCATTTT. This sequence encodes CACRGEGQPQHF.

The gene calls are TRBV30 and TRBJ2-5; D remains ambiguous. The CDR3 consists of 15 residues. V was trimmed by 2 bases and J by 1 base, leaving 14 bases between them. Germline-derived CDR1 and CDR2 are GTSNPN and SVGIG (reference sequence). The CDR3 DNA sequence: TGTGCCTGGAGTTTAGCCTCGCGGCCCCAAGAGACCCAGTACTTC. This translates into CAWSLASRPQETQYF. The full variable domain, its missing parts supplied by reference TRBV30 and TRBJ2-5, is SQTIHQWPATLVQPVGSPLSLECTVEGTSNPNLYWYRQAAGRGLQLLFYSVGIGQISSEVPQNLSASRPQDRQFILSSKKLLLSDSGFYLCAWSLASRPQETQYFGPGTRLLVL.

With regard to this clone: Other nucleotide sequences in the sample specify the same CDR3. V is TRBV30 and J is TRBJ1-5, with 7 nucleotides matching TRBD1. The CDR3 consists of 13 residues. From germline, CDR1 is GTSNPN and CDR2 SVGIG (reference sequence). The V gene end was trimmed by 3 bases and the J gene end by 3 bases; junction bases not matched to a gene: 2. CDR3 residues: CAWRGQLNQPQHF. The CDR3 bases are TGTGCCTGGAGGGGACAGCTCAATCAGCCCCAGCATTTT.

This clone has just one count. In DNA, the CDR3 is TGTGCCGAGGGAGGGGACTACAATGAGCAGTTCTTC. Translating gives CAEGGDYNEQFF. The chain carries TRBV11-3 and TRBJ2-1; 7 nucleotides line up with TRBD2. The CDR3 covers 12 residues. V lost 11 bases, J lost 3 bases, and 4 bases stayed unmatched. The germline CDR1 and CDR2 sequences are SGHNT and YENEEA.

J is TRBJ2-5 and V is TRBV9; 8 bases line up with TRBD1. Germline-derived CDR1 and CDR2 are SGDLS and YYNGEE. The CDR3 consists of 15 residues. The ends lost 4 bases at V and 3 bases at J; junction bases unmatched: 8. For the CDR3, the DNA is TGTGCCAGCAGCCCCTCCGGGACAGGAAAAGAGACCCAGTACTTC. Protein: CASSPSGTGKETQYF.

The chain recombines TRBV7-6 with TRBJ2-3, with 7 bases that match TRBD2. CDR1 and CDR2 (germline): SGHVS, FNYEAQ. The CDR3 spans 14 residues. The J segment lost 4 bases and the V segment lost 4 bases, leaving 5 bases of the junction unmatched. The DNA of the CDR3 is TGTGCCAGCAGCTCCCCCGCGGGGGCAGATACGCAGTATTTT. Protein product: CASSSPAGADTQYF.

Only one count was recorded for this clone. V is TRBV18 and J is TRBJ1-1, with a tentative D call TRBD1 (6 bases). Deletions cut 2 bases from V and 4 bases from J, with 11 bases between. Germline-derived CDR1 and CDR2 are KGHSH and LQKENI. The CDR3 spans 14 residues. The CDR3 spells CASSPFQGFTEAFF. The CDR3 DNA reads TGTGCCAGCTCACCATTCCAGGGGTTCACTGAAGCTTTCTTT. The whole variable domain, remainder taken from reference TRBV18 and TRBJ1-1, is NAGVMQNPRHLVRRRGQEARLRCSPMKGHSHVYWYRQLPEEGLKFMVYLQKENIIDESGMPKERFSAEFPKEGPSILRIQQVVRGDSAAYFCASSPFQGFTEAFFGQGTRLTVV.